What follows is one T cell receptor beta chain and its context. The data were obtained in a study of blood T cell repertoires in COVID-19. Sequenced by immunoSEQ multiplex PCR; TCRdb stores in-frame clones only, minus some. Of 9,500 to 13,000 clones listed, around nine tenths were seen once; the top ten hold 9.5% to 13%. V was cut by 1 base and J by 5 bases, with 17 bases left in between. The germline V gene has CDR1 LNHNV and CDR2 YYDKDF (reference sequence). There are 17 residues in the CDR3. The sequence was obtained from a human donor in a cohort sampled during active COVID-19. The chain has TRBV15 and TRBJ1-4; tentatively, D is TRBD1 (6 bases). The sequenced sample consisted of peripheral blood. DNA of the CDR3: TGTGCCACCAGCAGAGGAGGAACAGGGCCATTAAATGAAAAACTGTTTTTT. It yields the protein CATSRGGTGPLNEKLFF.